This TCR beta chain originates from a study of T cell clonotyping in hematopoietic cell transplantation. Recipients were bled about 28 days pretransplant and at posttransplant days 30, 100, 180. The ends were cut back, 3 bases at V and 9 bases at J, with 24 bases in the middle. Germline assignment: CDR1 SGHNT and CDR2 YYREEE (reference sequence). This CDR3 region has 16 residues. Details on this clone: Its antigen remains unidentified.

The table came from immunoSEQ multiplex PCR; TCRdb's copy has only in-frame clones and leaves some out. The sample lists over 8,500 clones, 80% to 90% occurring once. Findings of the study overall: Cells were unsorted, so CD4 and CD8 contributions were not separated.

The receptor comes from a human patient who had an allogeneic stem cell transplant, so the T cells may come from the graft donor. The donor label of this sample is uncertain. Some clones in this sample may be carry-over from other donors' samples. The specimen comprised PBMCs, sampled 180 days after allogeneic stem cell transplant. This chain joins TRBV5-4 and TRBJ1-2; perhaps TRBD1 as D (5 bases). CDR3: CASSSANRDGSFSYTF. DNA of the CDR3: TGTGCCAGCAGCTCAGCGAACCGGGACGGTAGCTTTAGCTACACCTTC.